This T cell receptor (beta chain) was sequenced during a study of blood T cell repertoires in COVID-19. Turning to the study itself: Specimens from acute and convalescent COVID-19 originated in the United States, Italy and Spain. PBMCs, B-cell-depleted T cells, or T cells provided the cDNA or gDNA that made up the material.

Authors' methods: Researchers report that nucleated cell counts were estimated from reference gene primer amplification. The data were produced by immunoSEQ multiplex PCR, yet TCRdb's version contains in-frame clones alone and is incomplete. That table gives V, J and clone size, and the DNA gave D and trimming. There are some 110,000 clones in the sample; roughly nine tenths occur only once, and roughly 4.6% lies in the top ten. The CDR3 length is 14 residues. Trimming removed 1 base from V and 2 bases from J, with 8 bases in between. Germline V gives CDR1 MNHNS, CDR2 SASEGT. The receptor was isolated from a human donor in a cohort sampled during active COVID-19. The source material was peripheral blood. The chain recombines TRBV6-1 with TRBJ1-1; D is uncertain. The DNA of the CDR3 is TGTGCCAGCAGTGAAGGTTTTCTTAACACTGAAGCTTTCTTT. It specifies CASSEGFLNTEAFF.